In its sample, the clone carrying this T cell receptor beta chain was seen many times. Its specificity is unknown. Regarding time point: newly diagnosed GD, antithyroid drugs for less than 3 months. From PBMCs, RNA was extracted and then used to make the TCR library. Graves' disease diagnosis followed American Thyroid Association guidelines. The data stem from a study of regulatory T cells in long-lasting Graves disease. The V gene's germline CDR1 is SGHVS and CDR2 FQNEAQ. CDR3 length: 18 residues. Trimming took 5 bases from V and 0 from J; bases not matched to a gene: 11. Study-wide findings and caveats: Those with persistent disease had in common more public clonotypes (2,741) than new patients (roughly 1,000).

CDR3-region Arm-PCR and iRepertoire HTBI primers produced the TCR beta libraries. TCRdb used MiXCR to reprocess the multiplex PCR reads, holding one entry per CDR3 protein. In the table there are around 330,000 distinct CDR3 sequences, about 20% of which are singletons. The TCR was taken from a female donor with Graves disease. Sample: peripheral blood mononuclear cells (PBMCs), taken at new diagnosis, from a patient treated with antithyroid drugs. The chain combines TRBV7-8 with TRBJ2-7; 12 bases align to TRBD2. CDR3 loop: CASSPEATSGRSSYEQYF. The CDR3 DNA reads as TGTGCCAGCAGCCCCGAGGCAACTAGCGGGAGGAGCTCCTACGAGCAGTACTTC.